Reported below is one T cell receptor beta chain. No antigen is known for it. Amplified regions were TCR beta CDR3 sequences from RNA transcripts. When the TCR CDR3 underwent first-round RT-PCR, the HTBI primer set was used. TCRdb reprocessed the multiplex PCR reads via MiXCR and lists one record per CDR3 protein. The sample comprises about 160,000 distinct CDR3 sequences, roughly 10% of which are singletons, and about 20% rests with the top ten. This entry comes from a study of T cells in Graves' hyperthyroidism and ophthalmopathy. General study results and limits: Most thyroid clonotypes expanded above 0.001 appeared in blood too.

Diagnostic assessment was based on clinical symptoms, serum thyroxine and TRAb, thyroid ultrasound and orbital computed tomography. Germline CDR1 and CDR2: SGHTA and FQGNSA. This CDR3 has 18 amino acids. The V gene end was trimmed by 4 bases and the J gene end by 2 bases; junction bases not matched to a gene: 15. The chain uses TRBV7-2 and TRBJ2-3; 7 nucleotides agree with TRBD1. The sample consisted of blood. The TCR originated in a woman aged 18-35 years with Graves' hyperthyroidism that later progressed to Graves' ophthalmopathy. The CDR3 nucleotides read TGTGCCAGCAGCTCTCGCAAAGGGATGACAGGGATCACAGATACGCAGTATTTT. This encodes CASSSRKGMTGITDTQYF.